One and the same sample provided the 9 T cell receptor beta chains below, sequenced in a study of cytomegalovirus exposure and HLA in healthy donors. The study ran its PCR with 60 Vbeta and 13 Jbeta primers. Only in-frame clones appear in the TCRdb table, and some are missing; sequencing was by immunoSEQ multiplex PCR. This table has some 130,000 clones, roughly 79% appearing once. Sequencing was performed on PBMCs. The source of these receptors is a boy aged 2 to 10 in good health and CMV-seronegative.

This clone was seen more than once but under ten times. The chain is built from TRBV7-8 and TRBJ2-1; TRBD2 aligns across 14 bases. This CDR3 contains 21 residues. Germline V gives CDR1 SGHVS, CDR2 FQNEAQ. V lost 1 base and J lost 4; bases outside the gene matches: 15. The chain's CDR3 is CASSLGGDPGTSGRGYNEQFF. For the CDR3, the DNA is TGTGCCAGCAGCTTAGGGGGGGATCCCGGGACTAGCGGGAGAGGTTACAATGAGCAGTTCTTC.

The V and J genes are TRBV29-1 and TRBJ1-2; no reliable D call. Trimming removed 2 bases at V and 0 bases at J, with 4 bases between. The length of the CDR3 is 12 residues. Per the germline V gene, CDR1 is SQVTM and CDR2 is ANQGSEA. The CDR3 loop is CSVETANYGYTF. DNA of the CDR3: TGCAGCGTTGAAACGGCTAACTATGGCTACACCTTC.

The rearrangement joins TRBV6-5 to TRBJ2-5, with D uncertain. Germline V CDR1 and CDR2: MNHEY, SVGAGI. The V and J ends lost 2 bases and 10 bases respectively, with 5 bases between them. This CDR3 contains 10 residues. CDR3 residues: CASSYADQYF. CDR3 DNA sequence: TGTGCCAGCAGTTACGCGGACCAGTACTTC.

The CDR3 DNA is TGTGCCTGGAGAGGGGAGGCAAATTCACCCCTCCACTTT. Translated: CAWRGEANSPLHF. The chain is built from TRBV30 and TRBJ1-6, with a possible D match to TRBD1 (5 bases). The CDR3 loop spans 13 amino acids. CDR1 GTSNPN and CDR2 SVGIG come from the germline V gene (reference sequence). Between the trimmed V and J ends, which lost 3 bases and 7 bases, there was a span of 10 bases.

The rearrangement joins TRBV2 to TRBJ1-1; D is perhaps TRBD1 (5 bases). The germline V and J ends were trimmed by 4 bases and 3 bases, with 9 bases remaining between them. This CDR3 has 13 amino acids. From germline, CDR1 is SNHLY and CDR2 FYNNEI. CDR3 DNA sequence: TGTGCCAGCAGTGGACAGTGGGACACTGAAGCTTTCTTT. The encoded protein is CASSGQWDTEAFF.

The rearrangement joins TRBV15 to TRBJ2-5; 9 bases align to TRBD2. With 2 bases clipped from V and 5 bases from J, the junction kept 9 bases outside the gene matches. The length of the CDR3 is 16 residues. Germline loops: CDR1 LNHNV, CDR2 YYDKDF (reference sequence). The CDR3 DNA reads TGTGCCACCAGCAGAACTCCCGGGACTAGCTGGGAGACCCAGTACTTC. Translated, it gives CATSRTPGTSWETQYF.

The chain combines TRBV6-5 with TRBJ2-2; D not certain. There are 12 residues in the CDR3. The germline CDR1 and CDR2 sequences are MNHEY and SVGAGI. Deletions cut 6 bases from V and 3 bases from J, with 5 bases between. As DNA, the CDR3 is TGTGCCAGCAGCCCCTACACCGGGGAGCTGTTTTTT. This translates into CASSPYTGELFF.

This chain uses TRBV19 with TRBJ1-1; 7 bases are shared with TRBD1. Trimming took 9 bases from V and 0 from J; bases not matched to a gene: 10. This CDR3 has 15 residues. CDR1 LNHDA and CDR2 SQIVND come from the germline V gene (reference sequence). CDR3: CASFPTGDLNTEAFF. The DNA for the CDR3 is TGTGCCAGCTTCCCCACAGGGGATTTGAACACTGAAGCTTTCTTT.

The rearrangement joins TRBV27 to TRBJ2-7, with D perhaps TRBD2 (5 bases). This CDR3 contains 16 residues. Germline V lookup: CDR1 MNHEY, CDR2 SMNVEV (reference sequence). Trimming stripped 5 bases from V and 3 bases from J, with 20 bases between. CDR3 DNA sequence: TGTGCCAGCAGTCCACTTACTTTGGGTAGCGTCTACGAGCAGTACTTC. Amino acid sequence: CASSPLTLGSVYEQYF.